The clone carrying this T cell receptor (beta chain) turned up a few times. The V gene's germline CDR1 is GTSNPN and CDR2 SVGIG (reference sequence). This CDR3 is 15 amino acids long. Trimming took off 0 bases at V and 1 base at J, with 12 bases between the two ends. The record originates from a study of CD8+ T cells in alopecia areata. Isolated RNA was reverse transcribed into cDNA used as the sequencing template. Measured with immunoSEQ multiplex PCR; TCRdb has only the in-frame clones, and not every one. The sample includes 130,000 to 150,000 clones, around 50% seen only once; the top ten take about 6.4%. In alopecia areata patients, both lesional scalp punch biopsies and peripheral blood were collected.

The genes are TRBV30 and TRBJ1-1; D ambiguous. What was sequenced was CD4+ T cells sorted from blood. The TCR sequence derives from a human donor with alopecia areata. The CDR3 coding sequence is TGTGCCTGGAGTGTAAGGTTGACGGCGAACACTGAAGCTTTCTTT. It is translated as CAWSVRLTANTEAFF.